This passage covers 29 T cell receptor beta chains from one sample sequenced in a study of T cells in Graves' hyperthyroidism and ophthalmopathy. Amplification of TCR beta CDR3 regions used RNA as the template. A first-round RT-PCR of the TCR CDR3 used the HTBI primer set. TCRdb ran MiXCR on the multiplex PCR reads and lists one entry per CDR3 protein. The sample shows hundreds of thousands of distinct CDR3 sequences, approximately 23% of them seen only once. Sequencing was done on a sample of blood. The origin of the receptors is a woman aged 70 to 79 with Graves' ophthalmopathy.

This clonotype was observed many times. The chain links TRBV7-3 to TRBJ2-1; D uncertain. V was shortened by 5 bases and J by 9 bases, with 14 bases between the two germline ends. The CDR3 runs 13 residues. The germline CDR1 and CDR2 sequences are SGHTA and FQGTGA. CDR3 nucleotide sequence: TGTGCCAGCAGCCTAAGTAGATTAGGTGAGCAGTTCTTC. It encodes CASSLSRLGEQFF. The full variable domain, rest sourced from reference TRBV7-3 and TRBJ2-1, is GAGVSQTPSNKVTEKGKYVELRCDPISGHTALYWYRQSLGQGPEFLIYFQGTGAADDSGLPNDRFFAVRPEGSVSTLKIQRTERGDSAVYLCASSLSRLGEQFFGPGTRLTVL.

This clonotype was detected a few times. The chain uses TRBV7-9 and TRBJ2-2; D may be TRBD1 (6 bases). The CDR3 totals 17 residues. Germline V CDR1 and CDR2: SEHNR, FQNEAQ (reference sequence). V was trimmed by 5 bases and J by 2 bases, leaving 18 bases between them. In DNA form, the CDR3 reads TGTGCCAGCAGCCAACGCCTTCCAGGGGACAACACCGGGGAGCTGTTTTTT. It is translated as CASSQRLPGDNTGELFF. Variable domain in full (rest from reference TRBV7-9 and TRBJ2-2): DTGVSQNPRHKITKRGQNVTFRCDPISEHNRLYWYRQTLGQGPEFLTYFQNEAQLEKSRLLSDRFSAERPKGSFSTLEIQRTEQGDSAMYLCASSQRLPGDNTGELFFGEGSRLTVL.

The rearrangement uses TRBV6-1 and TRBJ2-7; either TRBD1 or TRBD2 may fit D (5 bases each). The CDR3 has 14 residues. Trimming cost V 1 base and J 3 bases, with 10 bases left between them. The germline V gene has CDR1 MNHNS and CDR2 SASEGT. The CDR3 reads CASSEGGSRYEQYF. The DNA for the CDR3 is TGTGCCAGCAGTGAAGGGGGGAGTCGCTACGAGCAGTACTTC.

A few counts support this clonotype. The V gene is TRBV12-3 or TRBV12-4, the J gene TRBJ1-6, with D maybe TRBD1 (6 bases). The CDR3 spans 14 residues. V lost 6 bases and J 10 bases, leaving 16 bases between the germline ends. This CDR3 reads CASSPGGARSPLHF. The CDR3 DNA reads as TGTGCCAGCAGCCCGGGGGGGGCGCGATCACCCCTCCACTTT.

This clonotype was detected a few times. The rearrangement links TRBV7-2 to TRBJ1-1, with TRBD1 identical over 8 bases. V lost 5 bases to trimming and J lost 6 bases; unmatched junction nucleotides: 8. CDR1 and CDR2 from the germline V gene are SGHTA and FQGNSA. The CDR3 length is 14 residues. CDR3 bases: TGTGCCAGCAGCGTACAGGGGGTGGACGCTGAAGCTTTCTTT. Translating it yields CASSVQGVDAEAFF.

This clonotype has a handful of counts. This chain links TRBV29-1 with TRBJ2-3; 14 nucleotides align to TRBD2. The CDR3 spans 15 residues. Per germline, CDR1 SQVTM and CDR2 ANQGSEA. With 6 bases clipped from V and 3 bases from J, the junction kept 5 bases outside the gene matches. The CDR3 DNA follows: TGCAGCGTACCGGGACTAGCGGGAGAAACAGATACGCAGTATTTT. Translated, it gives CSVPGLAGETDTQYF.

V and J are TRBV4-2 and TRBJ2-7; 12 bases line up with TRBD2. This CDR3 has 16 residues. The junction had 10 bases not matched to a gene; V was cut back by 4 bases and J by 6 bases. Per the germline V gene, CDR1 is LGHNA and CDR2 is YNFKEQ. CDR3 protein: CASSLVSTSGRGEQYF. The CDR3, as DNA: TGTGCCAGCAGCCTAGTATCGACTAGCGGGAGAGGCGAGCAGTACTTC.

This chain uses TRBV4-2 with TRBJ1-4, with D perhaps TRBD1 (6 bases). V shed 3 bases and J shed 8 bases, with 13 bases lying between them. The CDR3 spans 14 residues. CDR1 LGHNA and CDR2 YNFKEQ come from the germline V gene. CDR3 DNA: TGTGCCAGCAGCCAGCGAACAGGGATGGAAAAACTGTTTTTT. As protein: CASSQRTGMEKLFF.

The DNA of the CDR3 is TGTGCCAGCAGCTTGGGGTCATTTTACAATGAGCAGTTCTTC. It specifies CASSLGSFYNEQFF. The chain links TRBV5-4 to TRBJ2-1; no clear D gene. The CDR3 consists of 14 residues. Germline CDR1 and CDR2: SGHNT and YYREEE (reference sequence). Deletions cut 0 bases from V and 4 bases from J, with 8 bases between.

This clonotype occurred once. A much larger clone sits a single nucleotide away, making a read error possible. Likely a read error: the CDR3 ends without its conserved phenylalanine or tryptophan. The rearrangement links TRBV12-3 or TRBV12-4 to TRBJ1-1; D not resolved. The CDR3 consists of 16 residues. Trimming took off 3 bases at V and 4 bases at J, with 18 bases between the two ends. The CDR3 spells CASSFLLTRRGTEAFS. CDR3 in DNA: TGTGCCAGCAGTTTCCTCTTGACCCGTCGGGGCACTGAAGCTTTCTCT.

The rearrangement links TRBV19 to TRBJ2-3; 9 bases map to TRBD2. CDR1 and CDR2 from the germline V gene are LNHDA and SQIVND (reference sequence). Trimming at V came to 4 bases and at J to 0 bases, leaving 8 bases not matched to a gene. The CDR3 runs to 17 residues. The CDR3 nucleotides read TGTGCCAGTAGTACCGCCGGACTAGCGAGTAGCACAGATACGCAGTATTTT. This translates into CASSTAGLASSTDTQYF.

This clonotype was seen only once. The CDR3: CSSGEATSGRPYNEQFF. The CDR3 nucleotides are TGCAGTTCAGGGGAGGCGACTAGCGGGCGACCCTACAATGAGCAGTTCTTC. This chain uses TRBV20-1 with TRBJ2-1; 10 nucleotides match TRBD2. The V gene end was trimmed by 8 bases and the J gene end by 2 bases; junction bases not matched to a gene: 15. This CDR3 comprises 17 residues. Germline V CDR1 and CDR2: DFQATT, SNEGSKA (reference sequence).

This clonotype has at least ten counts. The chain combines TRBV7-2 with TRBJ1-6, with 8 nucleotides matching TRBD1. The J segment lost 7 bases and the V segment lost 3 bases, leaving 2 bases of the junction unmatched. This CDR3 has 14 amino acids. Per the germline V gene, CDR1 is SGHTA and CDR2 is FQGNSA. CDR3 sequence: CASSFDRGNSPLHF. The CDR3 DNA reads TGTGCCAGCAGCTTTGACAGGGGAAATTCACCCCTCCACTTT.

This clonotype was counted ten times or more. The chain couples TRBV7-9 to TRBJ2-5; D may be TRBD2 (6 bases). V was clipped by 8 bases and J by 2 bases, with 12 bases between them. Germline lookup yields CDR1 SEHNR and CDR2 FQNEAQ (reference sequence). The CDR3 runs to 13 residues. The CDR3 here is CASAAGTQETQYF. In nucleotides, the CDR3 is TGTGCCAGCGCGGCCGGGACTCAAGAGACCCAGTACTTC.

This clonotype was seen more than once but under ten times. A much larger clone is a single base away; this may be a read error. This chain connects TRBV13 to TRBJ2-1, with TRBD2 matching 12 bases. After removal of 3 bases from V and 0 bases from J, the junction contained 0 bases not matched to a gene. The CDR3 totals 16 residues. The germline CDR1 and CDR2 sequences are PRHDT and FYEKMQ (reference sequence). CDR3 sequence reads: CASSLTSGSSYNEQFF. For the CDR3, the DNA is TGTGCCAGCAGCTTGACTAGCGGGAGCTCCTACAATGAGCAGTTCTTC.

J is TRBJ2-7 and V is TRBV20-1; 8 bases agree with TRBD1. CDR3 length: 14 amino acids. Germline CDR1 DFQATT, CDR2 SNEGSKA (reference sequence). With V trimmed by 6 bases and J by 2 bases, 9 bases remained unmatched. CDR3 protein: CSAHGQGGTYEQYF. For the CDR3, the DNA is TGCAGTGCGCACGGACAGGGCGGAACCTACGAGCAGTACTTC.

This chain connects TRBV3-1 to TRBJ2-5; TRBD2 matches 10 bases. The CDR3 extends over 17 amino acids. Germline trimming cut 4 bases from V and 0 bases from J; bases unmatched to any gene: 8. Germline assignment: CDR1 LGHDT and CDR2 YNNKEL (reference sequence). The CDR3 protein is CASSLIGGTSDQETQYF. The CDR3 DNA follows: TGTGCCAGCAGCCTCATCGGTGGGACTAGCGACCAAGAGACCCAGTACTTC.

V and J are TRBV7-9 and TRBJ2-3; the match to TRBD2 covers 11 bases. With V trimmed by 7 bases and J by 1 base, 4 bases remained unmatched. Germline V gives CDR1 SEHNR, CDR2 FQNEAQ (reference sequence). This CDR3 has 15 residues. The CDR3 protein is CASTVSGRGTDTQYF. DNA of the CDR3: TGTGCCAGCACCGTTAGCGGGAGGGGCACAGATACGCAGTATTTT.

J is TRBJ1-1 and V is TRBV12-3 or TRBV12-4; D remains unclear. The CDR3 consists of 14 residues. V was trimmed by 3 bases and J by 1 base, leaving 9 bases between them. The CDR3 protein is CASSFSGKNTEAFF. Here the CDR3 DNA reads TGTGCCAGCAGTTTTAGCGGAAAGAACACTGAAGCTTTCTTT.

The CDR3 here is CAWSRGSLVETQYF. The CDR3 bases are TGTGCCTGGAGTCGCGGGAGCCTGGTGGAGACCCAGTACTTC. This rearrangement joins TRBV30 to TRBJ2-5, with 7 bases aligning to TRBD2. The CDR3 consists of 14 residues. With V trimmed by 2 bases and J by 5 bases, 8 bases remained unmatched. Per germline, CDR1 GTSNPN and CDR2 SVGIG (reference sequence).

This clonotype has only a few counts. The rearrangement links TRBV3-1 to TRBJ1-1, with 7 bases lining up with TRBD1. There are 14 residues in the CDR3. Unmatched junction bases numbered 3, after V lost 5 bases and J lost 0 bases. Germline CDR1 reads LGHDT; CDR2 reads YNNKEL (reference sequence). The CDR3 loop reads CASSKTGLNTEAFF. In DNA, the CDR3 is TGTGCCAGCAGCAAGACAGGGTTGAACACTGAAGCTTTCTTT.

This clonotype appeared a few times. This sequence joins TRBV4-2 and TRBJ2-1, with 9 bases fitting TRBD2. The CDR3 length is 17 residues. V shed 0 bases and J 3 bases; nucleotides not matched to a gene: 6. CDR1 LGHNA and CDR2 YNFKEQ come from the germline V gene. DNA for the CDR3: TGTGCCAGCAGCCAAGATCGCGGGAGGGCGGACTACAATGAGCAGTTCTTC. The encoded protein is CASSQDRGRADYNEQFF.

The chain employs TRBV7-8 and TRBJ2-7; D unresolved. V was shortened by 1 base and J by 7 bases, with 14 bases between the two germline ends. Germline V gene sequence: CDR1 SGHVS, CDR2 FQNEAQ. This CDR3 contains 14 residues. The CDR3 DNA reads as TGTGCCAGCAGCTTAGGATCATCACCTCAGGAGCAGTACTTC. This gives the protein CASSLGSSPQEQYF.

The chain has TRBV6-2 or TRBV6-3 and TRBJ2-7; 10 nucleotides align to TRBD2. V trimming: 0 bases; J trimming: 4 bases; junction bases outside the gene matches: 15. Germline CDR1 is MNHEY and CDR2 is SVGEGT. The CDR3 is 19 residues long. The CDR3 region has the DNA TGTGCCAGCAGTTACTCGACGTCTAGCGGGAGAATCGGGGGTTACGAGCAGTACTTC. This codes for CASSYSTSSGRIGGYEQYF.

This clonotype occurred many times. The rearrangement uses TRBV19 and TRBJ1-1; 9 bases match TRBD1. The V gene's germline CDR1 is LNHDA and CDR2 SQIVND (reference sequence). CDR3 length equals 14 residues. J gave up 5 bases and V 6 bases, and 7 bases lay outside the gene matches. This CDR3 is CASRLNRGRTEAFF. Here the CDR3 DNA reads TGTGCCAGTAGGTTAAACAGGGGGCGGACTGAAGCTTTCTTT.

This clonotype was counted a few times. The gene calls are TRBV11-3 and TRBJ2-3; D uncertain. There are 15 residues in the CDR3. V lost 0 bases and J 1 base, leaving 8 bases between the germline ends. From germline, CDR1 is SGHNT and CDR2 YENEEA. The CDR3 DNA sequence: TGTGCCAGCAGCTTAGATACAACAGGCACAGATACGCAGTATTTT. Translated, it gives CASSLDTTGTDTQYF.

The rearrangement joins TRBV27 to TRBJ2-1; the D gene is possibly TRBD1 (6 bases). The CDR3 runs to 15 residues. With 6 bases removed from V and 5 bases from J, the gap between germline ends came to 17 bases. Germline V gene data show CDR1 as MNHEY and CDR2 as SMNVEV (reference sequence). The CDR3 DNA reads TGTGCCAGCAGACCAACTAAAGGGGGACACAATGAGCAGTTCTTC. It translates to CASRPTKGGHNEQFF.

Concerning this clonotype: The CDR3 does not close with the conserved phenylalanine or tryptophan, likely indicating a read error. V is TRBV7-2 and J is TRBJ2-3; D gene uncertain. The germline V and J ends were trimmed by 6 bases and 1 base, with 11 bases remaining between them. CDR3 size: 14 residues. Germline V CDR1 and CDR2: SGHTA, FQGNSA. The CDR3 DNA sequence: TGTGCCAGCAGACCAAACAGCGGCACAGATACGCAGTATTCT. It specifies CASRPNSGTDTQYS.

The rearrangement joins TRBV12-3 or TRBV12-4 to TRBJ1-1, with D tentatively TRBD1 (5 bases). The CDR3 is 16 residues long. V lost 3 bases and J 4 bases, leaving 18 bases between the germline ends. The CDR3 protein is CASSFRGGGYGTEAFF. The DNA of the CDR3 is TGTGCCAGCAGTTTCCGGGGGGGTGGGTACGGCACTGAAGCTTTCTTT.